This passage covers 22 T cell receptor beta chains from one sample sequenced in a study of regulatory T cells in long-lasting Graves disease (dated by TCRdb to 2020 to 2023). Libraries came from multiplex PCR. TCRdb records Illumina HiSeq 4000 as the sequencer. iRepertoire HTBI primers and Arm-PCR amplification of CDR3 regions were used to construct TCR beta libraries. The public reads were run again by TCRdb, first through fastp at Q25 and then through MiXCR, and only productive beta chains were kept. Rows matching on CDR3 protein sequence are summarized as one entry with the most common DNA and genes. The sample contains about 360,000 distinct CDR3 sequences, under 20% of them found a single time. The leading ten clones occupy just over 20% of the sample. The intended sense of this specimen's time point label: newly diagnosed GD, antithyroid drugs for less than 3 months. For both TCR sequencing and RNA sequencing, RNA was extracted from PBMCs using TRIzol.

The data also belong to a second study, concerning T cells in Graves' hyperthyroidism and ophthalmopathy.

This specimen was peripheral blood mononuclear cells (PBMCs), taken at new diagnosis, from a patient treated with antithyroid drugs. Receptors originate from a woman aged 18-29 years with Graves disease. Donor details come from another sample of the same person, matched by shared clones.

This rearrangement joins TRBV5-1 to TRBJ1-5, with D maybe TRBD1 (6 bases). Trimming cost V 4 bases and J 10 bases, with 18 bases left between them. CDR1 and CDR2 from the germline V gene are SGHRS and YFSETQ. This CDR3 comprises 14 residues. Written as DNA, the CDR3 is TGCGCCAGCAGCCTTGCGGGGGGCGAAGGACCCCAGCATTTT. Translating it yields CASSLAGGEGPQHF.

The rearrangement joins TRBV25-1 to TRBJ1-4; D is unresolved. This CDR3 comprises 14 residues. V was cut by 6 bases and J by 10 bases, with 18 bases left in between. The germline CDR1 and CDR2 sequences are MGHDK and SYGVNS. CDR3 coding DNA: TGTGCCAGCAGCCTCGGGGAGAGGAGAGGAAAACTGTTTTTT. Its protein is CASSLGERRGKLFF.

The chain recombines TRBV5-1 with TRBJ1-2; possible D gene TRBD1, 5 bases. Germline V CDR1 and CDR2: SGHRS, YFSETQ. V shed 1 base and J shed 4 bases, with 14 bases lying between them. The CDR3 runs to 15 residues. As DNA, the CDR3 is TGCGCCAGCAGCTTGAATCGGGGGTCGGGCTATGGCTACACCTTC. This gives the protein CASSLNRGSGYGYTF.

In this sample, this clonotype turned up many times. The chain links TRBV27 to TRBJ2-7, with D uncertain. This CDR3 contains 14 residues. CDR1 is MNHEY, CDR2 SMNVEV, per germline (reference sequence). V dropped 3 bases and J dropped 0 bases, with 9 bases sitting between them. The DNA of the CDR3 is TGTGCCAGCAGTTTTGCGGAGAGCTCCTACGAGCAGTACTTC. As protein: CASSFAESSYEQYF.

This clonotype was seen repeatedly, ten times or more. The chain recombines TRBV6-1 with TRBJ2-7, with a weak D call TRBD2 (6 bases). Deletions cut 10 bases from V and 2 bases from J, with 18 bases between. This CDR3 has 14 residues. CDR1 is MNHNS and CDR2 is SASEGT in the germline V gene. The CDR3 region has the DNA TGTGCCACAAACCGGGAGCCGGGAACCTACGAGCAGTACTTC. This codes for CATNREPGTYEQYF.

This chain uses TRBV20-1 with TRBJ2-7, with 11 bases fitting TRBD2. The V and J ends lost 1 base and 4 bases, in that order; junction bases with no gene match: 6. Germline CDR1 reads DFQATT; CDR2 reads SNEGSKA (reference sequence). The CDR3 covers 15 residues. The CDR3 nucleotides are TGCAGTGCTAGAGGAACTAGCGGGGGAGATTACGAGCAGTACTTC. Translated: CSARGTSGGDYEQYF.

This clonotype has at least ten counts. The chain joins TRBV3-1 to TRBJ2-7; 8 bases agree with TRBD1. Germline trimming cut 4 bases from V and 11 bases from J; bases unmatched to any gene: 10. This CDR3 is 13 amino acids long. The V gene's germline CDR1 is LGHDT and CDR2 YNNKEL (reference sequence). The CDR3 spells CASSPSTGEKEYF. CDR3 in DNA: TGTGCCAGCAGCCCCTCGACAGGGGAGAAGGAGTACTTC.

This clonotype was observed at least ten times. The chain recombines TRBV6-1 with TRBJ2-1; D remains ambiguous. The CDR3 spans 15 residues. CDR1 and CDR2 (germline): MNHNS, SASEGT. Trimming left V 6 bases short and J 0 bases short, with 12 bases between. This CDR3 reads CASRRRSSSYNEQFF. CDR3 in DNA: TGTGCCAGCAGACGCCGGTCAAGCTCCTACAATGAGCAGTTCTTC.

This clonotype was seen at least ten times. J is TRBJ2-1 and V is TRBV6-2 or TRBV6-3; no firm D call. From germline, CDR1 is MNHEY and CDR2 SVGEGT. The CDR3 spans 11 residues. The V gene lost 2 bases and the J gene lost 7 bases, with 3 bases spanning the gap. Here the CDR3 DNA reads TGTGCCAGCAGTTACACTAATGAGCAGTTCTTC. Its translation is CASSYTNEQFF.

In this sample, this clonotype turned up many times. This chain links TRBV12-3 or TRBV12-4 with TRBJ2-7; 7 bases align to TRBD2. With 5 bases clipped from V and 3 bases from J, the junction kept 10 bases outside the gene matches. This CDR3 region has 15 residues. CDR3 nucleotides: TGTGCCAGCAGTCCGAGAGCGGGATCTCTCTACGAGCAGTACTTC. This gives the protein CASSPRAGSLYEQYF.

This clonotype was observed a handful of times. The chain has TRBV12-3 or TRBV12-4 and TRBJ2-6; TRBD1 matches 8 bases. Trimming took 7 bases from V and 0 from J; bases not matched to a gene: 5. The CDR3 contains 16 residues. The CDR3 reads CASIAQGASGANVLTF. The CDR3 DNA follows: TGTGCCAGCATCGCCCAGGGGGCCTCTGGGGCCAACGTCCTGACTTTC.

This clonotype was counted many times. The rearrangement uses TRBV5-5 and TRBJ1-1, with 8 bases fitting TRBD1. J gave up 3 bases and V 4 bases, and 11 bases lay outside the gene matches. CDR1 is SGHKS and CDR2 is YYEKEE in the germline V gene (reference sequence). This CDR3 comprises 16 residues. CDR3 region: CASSLRPGGWDTEAFF. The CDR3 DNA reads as TGTGCCAGCAGCCTCAGGCCAGGGGGCTGGGACACTGAAGCTTTCTTT.

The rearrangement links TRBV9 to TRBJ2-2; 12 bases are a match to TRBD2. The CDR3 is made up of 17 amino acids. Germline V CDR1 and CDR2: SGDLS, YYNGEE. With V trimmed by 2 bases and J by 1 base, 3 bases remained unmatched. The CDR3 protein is CASSVSTSGGNTGELFF. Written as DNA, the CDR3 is TGTGCCAGCAGCGTCTCGACTAGCGGGGGGAACACCGGGGAGCTGTTTTTT. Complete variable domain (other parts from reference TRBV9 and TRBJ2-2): DSGVTQTPKHLITATGQRVTLRCSPRSGDLSVYWYQQSLDQGLQFLIQYYNGEERAKGNILERFSAQQFPDLHSELNLSSLELGDSALYFCASSVSTSGGNTGELFFGEGSRLTVL.

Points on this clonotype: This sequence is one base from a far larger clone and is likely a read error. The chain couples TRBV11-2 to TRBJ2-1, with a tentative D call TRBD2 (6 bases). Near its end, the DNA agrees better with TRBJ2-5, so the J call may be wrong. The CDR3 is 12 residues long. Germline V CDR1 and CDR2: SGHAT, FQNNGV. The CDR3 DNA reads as TGTACCAGCAGCTTAGCGGAGGAGACCCAGTACTTC. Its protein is CTSSLAEETQYF.

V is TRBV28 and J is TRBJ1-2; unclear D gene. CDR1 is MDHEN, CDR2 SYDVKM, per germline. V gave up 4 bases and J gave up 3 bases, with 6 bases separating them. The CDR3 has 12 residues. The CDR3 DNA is TGTGCCAGCAGTTACGAAGACTATGGCTACACCTTC. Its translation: CASSYEDYGYTF.

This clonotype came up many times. The chain's CDR3 is CSATRQGGEQYF. DNA for the CDR3: TGCAGTGCTACAAGACAGGGAGGAGAGCAGTACTTC. The chain joins TRBV20-1 to TRBJ2-7; D might be TRBD1 (7 bases). Germline assignment: CDR1 DFQATT and CDR2 SNEGSKA (reference sequence). The CDR3 loop spans 12 amino acids. V was pared by 4 bases and J by 7 bases, with 14 bases between.

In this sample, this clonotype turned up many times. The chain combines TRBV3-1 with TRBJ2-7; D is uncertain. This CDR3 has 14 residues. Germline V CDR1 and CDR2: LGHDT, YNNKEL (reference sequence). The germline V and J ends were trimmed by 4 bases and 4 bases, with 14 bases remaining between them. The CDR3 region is CASSPDMGAYEQYF. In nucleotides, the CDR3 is TGTGCCAGCAGCCCAGATATGGGCGCGTACGAGCAGTACTTC.

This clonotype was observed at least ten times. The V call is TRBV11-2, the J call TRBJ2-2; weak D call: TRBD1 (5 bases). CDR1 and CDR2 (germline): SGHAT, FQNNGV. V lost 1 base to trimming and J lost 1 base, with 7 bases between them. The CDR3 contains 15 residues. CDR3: CASSLGGLNTGELFF. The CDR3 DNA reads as TGTGCCAGCAGCTTAGGGGGCCTGAACACCGGGGAGCTGTTTTTT.

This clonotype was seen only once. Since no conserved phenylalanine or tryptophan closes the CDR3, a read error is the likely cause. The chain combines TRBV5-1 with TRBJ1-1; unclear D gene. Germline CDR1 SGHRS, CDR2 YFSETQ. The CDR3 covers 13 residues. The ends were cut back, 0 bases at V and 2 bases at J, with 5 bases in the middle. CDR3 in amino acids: CASSLAGNTEAFS. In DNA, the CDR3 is TGCGCCAGCAGCTTGGCCGGAAACACTGAAGCTTTCTCT.

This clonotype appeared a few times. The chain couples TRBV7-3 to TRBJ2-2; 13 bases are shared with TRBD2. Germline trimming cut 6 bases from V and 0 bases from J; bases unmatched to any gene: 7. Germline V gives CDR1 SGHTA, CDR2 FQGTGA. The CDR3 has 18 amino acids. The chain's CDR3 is CASRTGTSGASNTGELFF. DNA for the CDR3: TGTGCCAGCAGAACCGGGACTAGCGGGGCTTCGAACACCGGGGAGCTGTTTTTT.

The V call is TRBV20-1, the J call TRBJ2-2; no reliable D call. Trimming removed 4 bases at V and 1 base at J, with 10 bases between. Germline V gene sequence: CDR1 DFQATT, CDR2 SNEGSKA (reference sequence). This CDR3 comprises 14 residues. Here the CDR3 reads CSAKGPGNTGELFF. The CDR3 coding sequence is TGCAGTGCTAAAGGTCCAGGGAACACCGGGGAGCTGTTTTTT.

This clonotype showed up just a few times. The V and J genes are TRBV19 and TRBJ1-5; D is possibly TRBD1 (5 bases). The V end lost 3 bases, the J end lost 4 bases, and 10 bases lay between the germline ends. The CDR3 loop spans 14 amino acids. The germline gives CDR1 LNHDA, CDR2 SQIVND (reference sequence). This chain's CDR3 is CASSITRDNQPQHF. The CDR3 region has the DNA TGTGCCAGTAGTATTACCAGGGATAATCAGCCCCAGCATTTT. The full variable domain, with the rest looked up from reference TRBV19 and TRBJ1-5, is DGGITQSPKYLFRKEGQNVTLSCEQNLNHDAMYWYRQDPGQGLRLIYYSQIVNDFQKGDIAEGYSVSREKKESFPLTVTSAQKNPTAFYLCASSITRDNQPQHFGDGTRLSIL.